The rows below give T cell receptor beta chains drawn from one sample of a study of blood T cell repertoires in COVID-19. Libraries were prepared by immunoSEQ multiplex PCR; TCRdb keeps only in-frame clonotypes and omits some of them. This table has around 170,000 clones, more than 75% appearing once. The sample comprised PBMCs or T cells enriched from blood (not recorded which). These receptors were collected from a man in his 60s who had been exposed to COVID-19. CDR3s leave out the opening cysteine and the closing phenylalanine or tryptophan. Fields, in order: J gene, V gene, CDR3 length, CDR3 protein.

TRBJ1-5	TRBV2	13	ASSESRSGNQPQH
TRBJ1-1	TRBV9	15	ASSPSRDRGMNTEAF
TRBJ2-6	TRBV7-3	13	ASSLGGGGANVLT
TRBJ1-1	TRBV28	14	ASSSGQGAMNTEAF
TRBJ2-7	TRBV4-2	12	ASSQDYNSYEQY
TRBJ1-1	TRBV29-1	12	SVDRSLGDTEAF
TRBJ1-2	TRBV5-4	13	ASSLGGSGNYGYT
TRBJ2-3	TRBV19	12	ASNVAGRTDTQY
TRBJ2-5	TRBV29-1	13	SARIDRVVTETQY
TRBJ1-5	TRBV30	12	AWSEGGSGQPQH
TRBJ1-2	TRBV2	13	ASRRDRGPEAGYT
TRBJ2-2	TRBV5-1	13	ASSLVGQGTGELF
TRBJ1-4	TRBV5-1	12	ASSVDSGKEKLF
TRBJ1-5	TRBV19	16	ASSLSGLTGHSNQPQH
TRBJ2-5	TRBV11-2	11	ASSLGDRGTQY
TRBJ2-3	TRBV4-3	14	ASSQDGLAGADTQY
TRBJ2-1	TRBV24-1	16	ATSDLRSSGSPHNEQF
TRBJ1-4	TRBV25-1	10	ASSGPNEKLF
TRBJ2-3	TRBV7-2	12	ASSLETQGPTQY
TRBJ1-5	TRBV25-1	12	ASSAGAHNQPQH
TRBJ2-7	TRBV9	12	ASSVDRASYEQY
TRBJ1-1	TRBV15	12	ATSRDRGVAEAF
TRBJ2-7	TRBV28	12	ASILSGDTHEQY
TRBJ2-7	TRBV3-1/TRBV3-2	12	ASSPTGLSYEQY
TRBJ2-1	TRBV6-5	13	ASSRDPGRNNEQF
TRBJ1-4	TRBV6-1	12	ASRPGQGNEKLF
TRBJ1-6	TRBV30	13	AWSLRSGNNSPLH
TRBJ2-7	TRBV27	15	ASSHQSSSGTEYEQY
TRBJ2-7	TRBV5-1	13	ASSTGTGGAYEQY
TRBJ1-2	TRBV12-3/TRBV12-4	11	ASSLQENYGYT
TRBJ2-7	TRBV13	14	ASSSPGLAGPYEQY
TRBJ1-1	TRBV19	13	ASSRGQGVGPEAF
TRBJ1-2	TRBV11-3	11	ASSTDRTYGYT
TRBJ2-7	TRBV2	10	ARGTASYEQY
TRBJ1-5	TRBV28	14	ASSPSTGAGNQPQH
TRBJ2-1	TRBV29-1	12	STRTSGRVNEQF
TRBJ2-7	TRBV5-8	13	ASRPPGQALYEQY
TRBJ1-1	TRBV30	11	AWRVGRNTEAF
TRBJ2-1	TRBV3-1/TRBV3-2	14	ASSQDAGTGSNEQF
TRBJ2-1	TRBV5-1	14	ASSPGGQVSYNEQF
TRBJ2-2	TRBV28	14	ASIFTVPGNTGELF
TRBJ2-4	TRBV28	13	ASSLQGLAKNIQY
TRBJ2-1	TRBV7-2	14	ASSSSAGGPFNEQF
TRBJ2-7	TRBV5-1	13	ASSRTGTGVGEQY
TRBJ1-1	TRBV27	11	ASSDRGLMEAF